One sample yielded the 10 T cell receptor beta chains listed below, sequenced in a study of graft-versus-host responses after intestinal transplantation. Their specific antigens are unknown. Sequenced by immunoSEQ multiplex PCR; TCRdb stores in-frame clones only, minus some. The sample includes approximately 86,000 clones, 90% to 95% seen only once; the top ten take over 0.08%. This material consisted of unstimulated CD4+ T cells sorted from spleen or lymph node cells, taken before intestinal transplant. The origin of the receptors is a human donor who received an intestinal transplant.

This clone was seen only a few times. This chain joins TRBV6-5 and TRBJ1-1, with D uncertain. This CDR3 spans 11 amino acids. V was trimmed by 6 bases and J by 10 bases, leaving 12 bases between them. Per germline, CDR1 MNHEY and CDR2 SVGAGI. The CDR3 loop is CASSIGGSAFF. CDR3 DNA: TGTGCCAGCAGCATTGGAGGTTCAGCTTTCTTT.

The chain carries TRBV9 and TRBJ2-2; D is uncertain. The V and J ends lost 4 bases and 1 base respectively, with 11 bases between them. Germline assignment: CDR1 SGDLS and CDR2 YYNGEE. The CDR3 contains 15 residues. The CDR3 spells CASSRLSRNTGELFF. In DNA form, the CDR3 reads TGTGCCAGCAGCAGACTTTCCCGGAACACCGGGGAGCTGTTTTTT.

The chain carries TRBV19 and TRBJ2-3; 9 bases map to TRBD2. This CDR3 contains 16 residues. V lost 0 bases and J lost 2; bases outside the gene matches: 3. Germline V gene sequence: CDR1 LNHDA, CDR2 SQIVND (reference sequence). As DNA, the CDR3 is TGTGCCAGTAGTATAGACGGGACTAGCTACACAGATACGCAGTATTTT. The encoded protein is CASSIDGTSYTDTQYF.

The genes are TRBV4-3 and TRBJ1-4, with TRBD1 identical over 7 bases. In germline, CDR1 is LGHNA, CDR2 YSLEER. The trim removed 3 bases at V and 8 bases at J, leaving 9 bases unmatched. CDR3 length equals 15 residues. The CDR3: CASSQTGSLQEKLFF. The CDR3 DNA reads TGCGCCAGCAGCCAGACAGGGAGCCTACAAGAAAAACTGTTTTTT.

CDR3 sequence reads: CASSIRTGSSGANVLTF. The CDR3 DNA follows: TGTGCCAGCAGCATCCGCACAGGGAGTTCAGGGGCCAACGTCCTGACTTTC. This chain uses TRBV5-4 with TRBJ2-6; TRBD1 might be the D (6 bases). Trimming pared 4 bases from V and 4 bases from J, leaving 18 bases between. Germline CDR1 SGHNT, CDR2 YYREEE (reference sequence). The CDR3 spans 17 residues.

The chain combines TRBV5-1 with TRBJ2-2; D might be TRBD1 (6 bases). The V gene lost 7 bases and the J gene lost 2 bases, with 21 bases spanning the gap. Germline CDR1 and CDR2: SGHRS and YFSETQ. This CDR3 spans 17 amino acids. DNA for the CDR3: TGCGCCAGCTCCCTGGTTTGGGACACCTTTAACACCGGGGAGCTGTTTTTT. Protein product: CASSLVWDTFNTGELFF. Looking up the rest from reference TRBV5-1 and TRBJ2-2 gives the full variable domain: KAGVTQTPRYLIKTRGQQVTLSCSPISGHRSVSWYQQTPGQGLQFLFEYFSETQRNKGNFPGRFSGRQFSNSRSEMNVSTLELGDSALYLCASSLVWDTFNTGELFFGEGSRLTVL.

The chain carries TRBV6-5 and TRBJ1-6; D might be TRBD1 (5 bases). Trimming stripped 4 bases from V and 2 bases from J, with 9 bases between. The CDR3 totals 15 residues. From germline, CDR1 is MNHEY and CDR2 SVGAGI. The CDR3 region has the DNA TGTGCCAGCAGTTCCGAGACAGCCTATAATTCACCCCTCCACTTT. This gives the protein CASSSETAYNSPLHF.

The rearrangement uses TRBV7-8 and TRBJ2-3, with 7 bases aligning to TRBD1. Losses at the gene ends were 4 bases for V and 0 bases for J; bases not matched to a gene: 4. The CDR3 totals 15 residues. Germline V gives CDR1 SGHVS, CDR2 FQNEAQ. The CDR3 DNA is TGTGCCAGCAGCTGGGGACAGATCAGCACAGATACGCAGTATTTT. This sequence encodes CASSWGQISTDTQYF. The whole variable domain, remainder taken from reference TRBV7-8 and TRBJ2-3, is GAGVSQSPRYKVAKRGQDVALRCDPISGHVSLFWYQQALGQGPEFLTYFQNEAQLDKSGLPSDRFFAERPEGSVSTLKIQRTQQEDSAVYLCASSWGQISTDTQYFGPGTRLTVL.

The genes are TRBV7-9 and TRBJ1-1; 8 bases align to TRBD1. V was clipped by 2 bases and J by 1 base; unmatched bases: 0. The CDR3 loop spans 14 amino acids. Germline lookup yields CDR1 SEHNR and CDR2 FQNEAQ (reference sequence). The chain's CDR3 is CASSLQGANTEAFF. Here the CDR3 DNA reads TGTGCCAGCAGCTTACAGGGGGCGAACACTGAAGCTTTCTTT.

A few counts support this clone. This chain links TRBV19 with TRBJ1-4, with D possibly TRBD1 on 5 matching bases. There are 15 residues in the CDR3. CDR1 is LNHDA, CDR2 SQIVND, per germline (reference sequence). V was shortened by 7 bases and J by 11 bases, with 23 bases between the two germline ends. The CDR3 region has the DNA TGTGCCAGTACCAATCCTAGGAAGGGGATGGGGAAACTGTTTTTT. This sequence encodes CASTNPRKGMGKLFF.